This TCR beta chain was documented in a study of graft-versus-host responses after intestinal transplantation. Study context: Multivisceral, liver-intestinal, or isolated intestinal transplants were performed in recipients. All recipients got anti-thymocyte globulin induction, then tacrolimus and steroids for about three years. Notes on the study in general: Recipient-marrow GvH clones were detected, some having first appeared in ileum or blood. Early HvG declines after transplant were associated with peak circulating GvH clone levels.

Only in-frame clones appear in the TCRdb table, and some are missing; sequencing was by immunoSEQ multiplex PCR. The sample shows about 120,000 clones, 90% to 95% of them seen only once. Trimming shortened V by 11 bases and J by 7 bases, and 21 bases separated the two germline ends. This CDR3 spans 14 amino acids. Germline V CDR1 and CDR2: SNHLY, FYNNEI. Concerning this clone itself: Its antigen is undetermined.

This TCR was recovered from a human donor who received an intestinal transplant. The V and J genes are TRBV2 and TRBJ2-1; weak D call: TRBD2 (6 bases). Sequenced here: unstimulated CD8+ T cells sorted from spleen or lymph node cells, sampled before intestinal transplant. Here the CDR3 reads CAGDGRRGANEQFF. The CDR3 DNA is TGTGCCGGTGATGGGAGGCGGGGAGCTAATGAGCAGTTCTTC. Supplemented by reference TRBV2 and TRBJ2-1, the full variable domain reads EPEVTQTPSHQVTQMGQEVILRCVPISNHLYFYWYRQILGQKVEFLVSFYNNEISEKSEIFDDQFSVERPDGSNFTLKIRSTKLEDSAMYFCAGDGRRGANEQFFGPGTRLTVL.